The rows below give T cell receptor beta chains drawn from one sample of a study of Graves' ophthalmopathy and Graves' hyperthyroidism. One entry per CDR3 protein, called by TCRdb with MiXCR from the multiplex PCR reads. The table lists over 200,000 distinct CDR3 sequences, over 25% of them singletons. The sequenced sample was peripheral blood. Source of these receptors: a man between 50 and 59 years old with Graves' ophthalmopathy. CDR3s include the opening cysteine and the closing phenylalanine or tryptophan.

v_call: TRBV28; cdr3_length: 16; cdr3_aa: CASSTRDIAHTGELFF
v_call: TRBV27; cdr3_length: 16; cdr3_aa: CASSLLFGSYSYEQYF
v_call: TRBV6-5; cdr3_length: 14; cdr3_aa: CASSYSGDRSPLHF
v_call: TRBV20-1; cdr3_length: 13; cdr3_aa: CSAPSGVWTEAFF
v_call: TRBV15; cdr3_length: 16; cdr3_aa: CATSRTEDRGSDEQYF
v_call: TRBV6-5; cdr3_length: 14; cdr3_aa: CASSRRDRGTEAFF
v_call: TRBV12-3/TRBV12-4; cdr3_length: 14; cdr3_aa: CASRGDYRGETQYF
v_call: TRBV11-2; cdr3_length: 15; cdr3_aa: CASSLDLWGDTEAFF
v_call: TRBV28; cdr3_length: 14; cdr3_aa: CASSGGWDSPAQYF
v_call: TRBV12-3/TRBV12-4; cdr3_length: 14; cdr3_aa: CASSLLTSGNIQYF
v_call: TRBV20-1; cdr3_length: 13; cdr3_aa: CSASFRDRPPAFF
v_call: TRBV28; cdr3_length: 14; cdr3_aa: CASSFPGPGNIQYF
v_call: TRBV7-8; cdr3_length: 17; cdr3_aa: CASSLGAGSGIVGELFF
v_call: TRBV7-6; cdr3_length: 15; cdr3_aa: CASSLGAGLQETQYF
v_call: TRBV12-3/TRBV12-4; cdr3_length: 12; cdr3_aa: CASTGGGYGYTF
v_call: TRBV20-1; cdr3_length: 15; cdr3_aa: CSARLGQGNGQPQHF
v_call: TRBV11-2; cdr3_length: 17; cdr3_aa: CASSPQGTLGSGNTIYF
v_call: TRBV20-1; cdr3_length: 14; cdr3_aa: CSATRDRRNTEAFF
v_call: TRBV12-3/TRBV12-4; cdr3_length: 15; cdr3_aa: CASRNRDRVKNIQYF
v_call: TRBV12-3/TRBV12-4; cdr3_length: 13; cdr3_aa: CASRTGHNYEQYF
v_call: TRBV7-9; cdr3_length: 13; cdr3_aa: CASSLEGDQPQHF
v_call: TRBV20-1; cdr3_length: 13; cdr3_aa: CSASGESDQPQHF
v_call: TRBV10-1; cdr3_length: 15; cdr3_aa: CASSESITPGVEQYF
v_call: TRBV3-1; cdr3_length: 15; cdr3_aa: CASSQQLAGPYEQYF
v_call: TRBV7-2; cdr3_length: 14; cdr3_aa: CASGNREVTGELFF
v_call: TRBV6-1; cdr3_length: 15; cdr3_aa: CASSDPGLAIYEQYF
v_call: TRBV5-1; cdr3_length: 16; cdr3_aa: CASSLLGGSANYGYTF
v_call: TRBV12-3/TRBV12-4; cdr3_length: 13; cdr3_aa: CASSFKDGAEAFF
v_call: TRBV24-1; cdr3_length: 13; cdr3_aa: CATSATVQETQYF
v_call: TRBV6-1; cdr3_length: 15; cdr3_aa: CASSTWGSKWDGYTF
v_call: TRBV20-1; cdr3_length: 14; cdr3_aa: CSASSRQTNYGYTF
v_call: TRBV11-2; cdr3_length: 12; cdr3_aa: CASSFGGTGYTF
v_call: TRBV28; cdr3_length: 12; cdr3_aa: CATTSGHTEAFF
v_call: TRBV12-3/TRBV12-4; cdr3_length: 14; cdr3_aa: CASSFGQDNSPLHF
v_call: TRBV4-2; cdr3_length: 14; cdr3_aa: CASSSDAVGYEQYF
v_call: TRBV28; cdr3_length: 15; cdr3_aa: CASRGDVSYNSPLHF
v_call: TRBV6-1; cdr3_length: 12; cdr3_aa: CASSPQGAETFF
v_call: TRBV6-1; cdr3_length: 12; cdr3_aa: CASNGNNYGYTF
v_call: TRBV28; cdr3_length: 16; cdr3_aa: CASSLPRRGRGYEQYF
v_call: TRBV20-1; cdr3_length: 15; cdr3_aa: CSLSNRLASTDTQYF
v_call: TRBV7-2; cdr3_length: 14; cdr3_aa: CASSLDRGLLEQYF
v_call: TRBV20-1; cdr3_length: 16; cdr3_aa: CSATGTGTGGPYEQYF
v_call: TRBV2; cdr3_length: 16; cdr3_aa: CASSEQSSGVGNIQYF
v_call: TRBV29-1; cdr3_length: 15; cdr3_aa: CSVEVAGQEAGELFF
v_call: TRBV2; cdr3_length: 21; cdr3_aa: CASSEFHPGEVAGDTKNIQYF
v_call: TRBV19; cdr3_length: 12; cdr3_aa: CASRDRESGYTF
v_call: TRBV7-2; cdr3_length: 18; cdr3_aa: CASSLAAVRGVELNEQFF
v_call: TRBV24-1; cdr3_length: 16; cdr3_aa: CATSAAPGTANYGYTF
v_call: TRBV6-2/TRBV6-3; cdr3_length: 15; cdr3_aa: CASSSDWRLGYGYTF